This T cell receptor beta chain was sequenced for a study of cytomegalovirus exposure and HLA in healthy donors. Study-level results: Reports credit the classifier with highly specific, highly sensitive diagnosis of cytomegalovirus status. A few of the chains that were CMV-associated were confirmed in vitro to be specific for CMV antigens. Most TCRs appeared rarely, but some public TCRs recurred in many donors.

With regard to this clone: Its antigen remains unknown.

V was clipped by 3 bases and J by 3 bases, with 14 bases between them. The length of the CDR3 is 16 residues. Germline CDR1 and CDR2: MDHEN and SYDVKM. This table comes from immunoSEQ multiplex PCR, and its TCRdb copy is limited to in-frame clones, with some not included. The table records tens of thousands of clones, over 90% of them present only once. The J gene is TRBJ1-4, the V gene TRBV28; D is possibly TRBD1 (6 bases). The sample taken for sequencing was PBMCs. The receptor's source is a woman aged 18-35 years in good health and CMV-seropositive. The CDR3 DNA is TGTGCCAGCAGTTTCCTTGGGGGCCCGTCTAATGAAAAACTGTTTTTT. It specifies CASSFLGGPSNEKLFF.